This TCR beta chain originates from a study of CD8 T cells in ankylosing spondylitis. For TCR beta, libraries came from quantitative 5'-RACE with molecular barcodes. One entry per CDR3 protein results from TCRdb running MiXCR on the 5' RACE reads. The sample records 220,000 or so distinct CDR3 sequences, roughly a tenth being singletons. The V gene's germline CDR1 is DFQATT and CDR2 SNEGSKA (reference sequence). V shed 2 bases, J shed 0 bases, and the junction held 6 bases outside the gene matches. The CDR3 is 16 residues long. Worth noting for this clonotype: Antigen: not known.

Overall study findings and caveats: Within ankylosing spondylitis blood, a TCR beta motif made up of several highly homologous variants appeared to be characteristic. Researchers reportedly found disease-linked clones significantly enriched in matched ankylosing spondylitis synovial fluid. Clones that were linked to disease were CD8+ and were relatively rare in peripheral blood.

The V call is TRBV20-1, the J call TRBJ2-2; 7 nucleotides match TRBD1. The clonotype originates from a male donor with ankylosing spondylitis or in good health (not recorded which). The sequencing sample was made of blood, either unsorted or a sorted T cell fraction (not recorded which). For the CDR3, the DNA is TGCAGTGCTAGAACTCGACAGGGCGCGAACACCGGGGAGCTGTTTTTT. Protein sequence: CSARTRQGANTGELFF.